This entry lists 30 T cell receptor beta chains sequenced from one sample in a study of blood T cell repertoires in COVID-19 (TCRdb year 2020). Libraries were prepared through the immunoSEQ multiplex PCR assay. Sourced from immuneACCESS, this table was stored by TCRdb with only in-frame sequences that have V and J called. A share of the clones is absent; for the studies checked, an unresolved V gene accounts for under half, and the remainder has no known explanation. The table for this sample lists approximately 300,000 clones; 70% to 90% of them were counted only once. Around 4.6% of the sample is taken by the ten largest. Sequencing was done on a sample of PBMCs or T cells enriched from blood (not recorded which). The receptors derive from a man aged 30 to 45 who had recovered from COVID-19.

Only a few counts were recorded for this clone. This sequence joins TRBV19 and TRBJ1-2, with D perhaps TRBD1 (5 bases). Germline V lookup: CDR1 LNHDA, CDR2 SQIVND (reference sequence). The length of the CDR3 is 13 residues. Trimming cost V 8 bases and J 3 bases, with 13 bases left between them. The CDR3 DNA sequence: TGTGCCAGTCGGGGGATCCGGGACTATGGCTACACCTTC. It specifies CASRGIRDYGYTF.

The chain uses TRBV7-8 and TRBJ1-2, with 9 bases lining up with TRBD1. The junction had 8 bases not matched to a gene; V was cut back by 4 bases and J by 5 bases. CDR3 size: 15 residues. Germline values: CDR1 SGHVS, CDR2 FQNEAQ. The CDR3 region is CASSSTGGEVYGYTF. CDR3 DNA: TGTGCCAGCAGCTCAACAGGGGGCGAGGTATATGGCTACACCTTC.

This chain uses TRBV6-4 with TRBJ2-2; 11 bases are a match to TRBD2. The CDR3 extends over 17 amino acids. CDR1 MRHNA and CDR2 SNTAGT come from the germline V gene. J lost 3 bases, V lost 2 bases, and 5 bases had no gene match. The CDR3 sequence is CASSDRGTSGDTGELFF. In DNA form, the CDR3 reads TGTGCCAGCAGTGACCGAGGGACTAGCGGAGACACCGGGGAGCTGTTTTTT.

The chain joins TRBV29-1 to TRBJ1-3, with 10 bases that match TRBD1. Unmatched junction bases numbered 10, after V lost 0 bases and J lost 8 bases. Germline V gives CDR1 SQVTM, CDR2 ANQGSEA. The CDR3 extends over 16 amino acids. CDR3 nucleotides: TGCAGCGTTGAAGACCCTGAGACAGGGGGCCTGGACACCATATATTTT. This gives the protein CSVEDPETGGLDTIYF.

This clone was seen a few times. This sequence joins TRBV7-8 and TRBJ2-5; 8 bases are a match to TRBD2. J was trimmed by 1 base and V by 7 bases; bases with no gene match: 11. Germline V CDR1 and CDR2: SGHVS, FQNEAQ. The CDR3 totals 16 residues. CDR3 loop: CASILEGTRGQETQYF. CDR3 in DNA: TGTGCCAGCATCCTGGAAGGGACTAGAGGCCAAGAGACCCAGTACTTC.

V is TRBV9 and J is TRBJ1-2; 7 bases are shared with TRBD1. Per germline, CDR1 SGDLS and CDR2 YYNGEE. V lost 3 bases to trimming and J lost 2 bases; unmatched junction nucleotides: 7. The length of the CDR3 is 15 residues. CDR3 amino acids: CASSARDSRNYGYTF. The CDR3 DNA reads as TGTGCCAGCAGCGCCCGGGACAGTCGAAACTATGGCTACACCTTC.

J is TRBJ1-1 and V is TRBV19; no clear D gene. Trimming removed 3 bases from V and 0 bases from J, with 8 bases in between. Germline CDR1 LNHDA, CDR2 SQIVND (reference sequence). This CDR3 is 14 amino acids long. This chain's CDR3 is CASSITRMNTEAFF. DNA of the CDR3: TGTGCCAGTAGTATTACCAGGATGAACACTGAAGCTTTCTTT.

The V and J genes are TRBV29-1 and TRBJ1-4, with D possibly TRBD1 on 5 matching bases. V was clipped by 4 bases and J by 8 bases, with 11 bases between them. Germline values: CDR1 SQVTM, CDR2 ANQGSEA. The CDR3 consists of 12 residues. This CDR3 is CSVGGGGEKLFF. CDR3 in DNA: TGCAGCGTTGGGGGGGGTGGAGAAAAACTGTTTTTT.

The chain links TRBV27 to TRBJ1-4; TRBD1 matches at 7 bases. V lost 3 bases to trimming and J lost 7 bases; unmatched junction nucleotides: 5. There are 14 residues in the CDR3. Germline values: CDR1 MNHEY, CDR2 SMNVEV (reference sequence). CDR3 sequence (DNA): TGTGCCAGCAGTTTGACCGACAGGGCTGAAAAACTGTTTTTT. The encoded protein is CASSLTDRAEKLFF.

There are a few counts of this clone. The junction differs from germline at one of its ends, possibly a read error. The J gene is TRBJ1-2, the V gene TRBV12-3 or TRBV12-4, with D hard to call. The CDR3 spans 13 residues. CDR3 in DNA: TGTGCCAGCAGTTTAGGGGCAGCCTATGCCTACACCTTC. It is translated as CASSLGAAYAYTF.

V gene TRBV28 combines with J gene TRBJ1-3, with D maybe TRBD1 (6 bases). The CDR3 covers 15 residues. Germline CDR1 reads MDHEN; CDR2 reads SYDVKM. V lost 5 bases, J lost 4 bases, and 15 bases lay in between. The CDR3 nucleotides read TGTGCCAGCAGTCGGACAGCCCCTGTAGGAAACACCATATATTTT. Amino acids: CASSRTAPVGNTIYF.

This clone was observed once. The chain carries TRBV6-7 and TRBJ2-5, with a weak D call TRBD2 (6 bases). TRBV6-7 is labeled an ORF, and its function is uncertain. CDR3 size: 17 residues. V was cut by 0 bases and J by 5 bases, with 19 bases left in between. CDR3 in amino acids: CASSYSRLLARSETQYF. DNA of the CDR3: TGTGCCAGCAGTTACTCCCGTTTACTAGCACGTTCGGAGACCCAGTACTTC.

The sample holds a few counts of this clone. Other DNA variants within this sample encode the same CDR3. V is TRBV11-2 and J is TRBJ2-7; D possibly corresponds to TRBD2 (5 bases). V gave up 0 bases and J gave up 0 bases, with 9 bases separating them. In germline, CDR1 is SGHAT, CDR2 FQNNGV. The CDR3 totals 15 residues. This chain's CDR3 is CASSLDLGSSYEQYF. CDR3 in DNA: TGTGCCAGCAGCTTAGATTTGGGGAGCTCCTACGAGCAGTACTTC.

The CDR3 DNA follows: TGTGCCAGCAGTGATCCGGCCGCTAGCGGGGGCCTAAACACCGGGGAGCTGTTTTTT. Its translation is CASSDPAASGGLNTGELFF. V and J are TRBV7-9 and TRBJ2-2; 10 nucleotides line up with TRBD2. CDR3 size: 19 residues. CDR1 and CDR2 (germline): SEHNR, FQNEAQ (reference sequence). The J segment lost 2 bases and the V segment lost 6 bases, leaving 15 bases of the junction unmatched.

To note about this clone: This specimen includes other DNA sequences encoding the same CDR3. This chain joins TRBV4-1 and TRBJ1-2, with TRBD1 identical over 8 bases. V lost 6 bases to trimming and J lost 2 bases; unmatched junction nucleotides: 5. CDR3 length equals 14 residues. Germline CDR1 MGHRA, CDR2 YSYEKL. CDR3 amino acids: CASSPGTGNYGYTF. The CDR3 DNA is TGCGCCAGCAGTCCAGGGACAGGAAACTATGGCTACACCTTC.

The chain couples TRBV20-1 to TRBJ2-1; D is unresolved. The CDR3 consists of 11 residues. Germline lookup yields CDR1 DFQATT and CDR2 SNEGSKA (reference sequence). V was clipped by 2 bases and J by 13 bases, with 12 bases between them. The CDR3 spells CSARSPGPQFF. CDR3 DNA sequence: TGCAGTGCTAGATCCCCAGGCCCTCAGTTCTTC.

The chain couples TRBV7-9 to TRBJ1-2; D might be TRBD1 (5 bases). V was cut by 3 bases and J by 4 bases, with 24 bases left in between. CDR1 is SEHNR and CDR2 is FQNEAQ in the germline V gene (reference sequence). The CDR3 sequence is 18 residues long. CDR3 in DNA: TGTGCCAGCAGCTTGGGGCGTGAGAATAGAGTGGGAATCTATGGCTACACCTTC. This encodes CASSLGRENRVGIYGYTF. The complete variable domain, with remaining parts taken from reference TRBV7-9 and TRBJ1-2, reads DTGVSQNPRHKITKRGQNVTFRCDPISEHNRLYWYRQTLGQGPEFLTYFQNEAQLEKSRLLSDRFSAERPKGSFSTLEIQRTEQGDSAMYLCASSLGRENRVGIYGYTFGSGTRLTVV.

The chain joins TRBV19 to TRBJ1-1; perhaps TRBD1 as D (5 bases). The CDR3 is made up of 16 amino acids. Per the germline V gene, CDR1 is LNHDA and CDR2 is SQIVND (reference sequence). V lost 3 bases and J 0 bases, leaving 14 bases between the germline ends. The CDR3 loop is CASSMMYQGMNTEAFF. The CDR3 DNA follows: TGTGCCAGTAGTATGATGTATCAGGGCATGAACACTGAAGCTTTCTTT.

The rearrangement links TRBV6-1 to TRBJ1-2; 7 bases line up with TRBD1. CDR3 length: 13 amino acids. The V segment lost 3 bases and the J segment 4 bases; nucleotides outside the gene matches: 2. The V gene's germline CDR1 is MNHNS and CDR2 SASEGT. DNA of the CDR3: TGTGCCAGCAGTGACAGGGGGGTCTATGGCTACACCTTC. Its protein is CASSDRGVYGYTF.

This chain joins TRBV5-8 and TRBJ2-1; D is undetermined. Germline CDR1 reads SGHTS; CDR2 reads YDEGEE. The V and J ends lost 7 bases and 8 bases respectively, with 7 bases between them. The CDR3 runs to 10 residues. CDR3 protein: CASVQDEQFF. CDR3 coding DNA: TGTGCCAGCGTCCAGGATGAGCAGTTCTTC.

The rearrangement joins TRBV6-1 to TRBJ1-5; 7 bases line up with TRBD1. Germline V CDR1 and CDR2: MNHNS, SASEGT. Trimming removed 4 bases from V and 0 bases from J; junction bases left unmatched: 9. The CDR3 contains 17 residues. The CDR3: CASSVRGQPSSNQPQHF. The DNA of the CDR3 is TGTGCCAGCAGTGTGAGGGGACAGCCCTCTAGCAATCAGCCCCAGCATTTT.

J is TRBJ2-1 and V is TRBV29-1, with TRBD2 matching 10 bases. This CDR3 is 13 amino acids long. Germline trimming cut 5 bases from V and 8 bases from J; bases unmatched to any gene: 6. Per the germline V gene, CDR1 is SQVTM and CDR2 is ANQGSEA. The CDR3 loop reads CSVRPSGRHEQFF. As DNA, the CDR3 is TGCAGCGTTAGGCCTAGCGGGAGACATGAGCAGTTCTTC.

The rearrangement links TRBV5-1 to TRBJ2-1; possible D gene TRBD2, 5 bases. The CDR3 is 15 amino acids. V shed 4 bases and J shed 2 bases, with 13 bases lying between them. Looked up from germline, CDR1 is SGHRS and CDR2 is YFSETQ. CDR3 nucleotides: TGCGCCAGCAGCAAAAGACTAAGTACCTACAATGAGCAGTTCTTC. Protein sequence: CASSKRLSTYNEQFF.

This rearrangement joins TRBV15 to TRBJ1-6, with D possibly being TRBD1 (5 bases). Deletions cut 7 bases from V and 4 bases from J, with 14 bases between. Germline V gene lookup returns CDR1 LNHNV and CDR2 YYDKDF (reference sequence). This CDR3 comprises 15 residues. Here the CDR3 reads CATNGGGEYNSPLHF. CDR3 bases: TGTGCCACCAACGGGGGGGGAGAGTATAATTCACCCCTCCACTTT.

The genes are TRBV19 and TRBJ1-1, with D unresolved. Germline lookup yields CDR1 LNHDA and CDR2 SQIVND (reference sequence). V lost 8 bases and J 1 base, leaving 20 bases between the germline ends. This CDR3 spans 16 amino acids. CDR3 bases: TGTGCCAGTGAGGGTTTGGGTCGACCCAGGAACACTGAAGCTTTCTTT. This gives the protein CASEGLGRPRNTEAFF.

The chain recombines TRBV19 with TRBJ2-7; 12 bases map to TRBD1. The germline gives CDR1 LNHDA, CDR2 SQIVND (reference sequence). V dropped 5 bases and J dropped 5; count of bases not matched to a gene: 10. The CDR3 has 16 amino acids. CDR3 in amino acids: CASSLLPGQGANEQYF. DNA for the CDR3: TGTGCCAGTAGTCTCTTGCCGGGACAGGGGGCGAACGAGCAGTACTTC.

The CDR3 reads CASTPGINSPLHF. CDR3 DNA sequence: TGTGCCAGCACTCCCGGGATTAATTCACCCCTCCACTTT. The chain has TRBV2 and TRBJ1-6; D remains ambiguous. The germline CDR1 and CDR2 sequences are SNHLY and FYNNEI. The CDR3 is made up of 13 amino acids. Trimming cost V 7 bases and J 6 bases, with 10 bases left between them. Together with reference TRBV2 and TRBJ1-6, the CDR3 gives the full variable domain: EPEVTQTPSHQVTQMGQEVILRCVPISNHLYFYWYRQILGQKVEFLVSFYNNEISEKSEIFDDQFSVERPDGSNFTLKIRSTKLEDSAMYFCASTPGINSPLHFGNGTRLTVT.

The chain links TRBV6-5 to TRBJ2-3; 7 nucleotides line up with TRBD1. CDR3 size: 15 residues. V lost 7 bases, J lost 0 bases, and 7 bases stayed unmatched. Germline V gives CDR1 MNHEY, CDR2 SVGAGI. CDR3 loop: CASKARGYSTDTQYF. In DNA form, the CDR3 reads TGTGCCAGCAAAGCCAGGGGGTATAGCACAGATACGCAGTATTTT.

CDR3 in DNA: TGTGCCAGCAGTGCACACCTCCTAGCGGGAGAATCCTACGAGCAGTACTTC. Translating it yields CASSAHLLAGESYEQYF. The V call is TRBV6-1, the J call TRBJ2-7, with 10 positions matching TRBD2. The CDR3 is made up of 17 amino acids. V gave up 4 bases and J gave up 1 base; unmatched junction bases: 10. The germline V gene has CDR1 MNHNS and CDR2 SASEGT.

The chain couples TRBV18 to TRBJ1-1, with 8 nucleotides matching TRBD1. CDR3 size: 15 residues. Trimming took 2 bases from V and 4 from J; bases not matched to a gene: 6. Germline CDR1 and CDR2: KGHSH and LQKENI. Here the CDR3 reads CASSPMTGASTEAFF. CDR3 DNA sequence: TGTGCCAGCTCACCAATGACAGGGGCGAGCACTGAAGCTTTCTTT.